Described below is a single T cell receptor beta chain sequence and its context. Its antigen remains unidentified. A much larger clone is a single base away; this may be a read error. These reads were obtained on an Illumina HiSeq 2500. Quantitative 5'-RACE with molecular barcodes was used to prepare TCR beta libraries. The source study handled its data this way. Disease-linked TCR variants were identified with a new computational method built on a probabilistic model of VDJ rearrangement. TCRdb redid the processing of the public reads, applying fastp at Q25 and MiXCR, and retained in-frame beta chains. Rows are combined by CDR3 protein, so each entry shows the most common genes and DNA. The V and J calls and clone size come from TCRdb's table, not from the authors' own analysis. The sample contains 500,000 to 650,000 distinct CDR3 sequences, roughly 5.3% of them found a single time. Jointly, the top ten make up around 3.5% of the sample.

This specimen comes from a study of CD8 T cells in ankylosing spondylitis (dated by TCRdb to 2015 to 2018). For the wider study: T cell receptor beta repertoires were profiled in healthy donors and ankylosing spondylitis patients so that disease-linked TCR variants could be found. The full study cohort was made up of 20 to 25 ankylosing spondylitis patients and 108 healthy donors. Samples of peripheral blood were taken, and for ankylosing spondylitis patients, synovial fluid was collected as well. Overall study outcomes, separate from this receptor: Some motif variants were previously reported in synovial fluid and blood of reactive arthritis patients, suggesting common disease-initiation mechanisms. Blood from ankylosing spondylitis patients appeared to be characterized by a TCR beta motif composed of under 10 highly homologous amino acid variants. A CD8+ phenotype was shown by the disease-linked clones, which were found at relatively low frequencies in peripheral blood. Significant enrichment of the disease-linked clones was reported in matched synovial fluid samples from ankylosing spondylitis patients.

CDR3 length: 13 amino acids, cysteine to phenylalanine. This entry keeps only the CDR3 DNA: 39 bases, framed from base 1. Based on the germline V gene, the CDR1 and CDR2 sequences are SGHTA and FQGTGA. V loses 4 bases, J loses 8 bases, and the germline ends lie 12 bases apart. The TCR originated in a male donor with ankylosing spondylitis. The sequencing input was blood, either unsorted or a sorted T cell fraction (not recorded which). The sequence joins TRBV7-3 to TRBJ2-1, with no confident D gene call. DNA sequence: TGTGCCAGCAGCTCCCCCCCTAGGGATGAGCAGTTCTTC. Translated, this is CASSSPPRDEQFF.